This T cell receptor beta chain was sequenced in a study of blood T cell repertoires in COVID-19. Overall study: COVID-19 samples, acute and convalescent, were from the United States, Italy and Spain. T cells, B-cell-depleted T cells, or PBMCs supplied cDNA or gDNA.

V was clipped by 5 bases and J by 10 bases; unmatched bases: 10. The CDR3 sequence is 15 residues long. CDR1 MRHNA and CDR2 SNTAGT come from the germline V gene. As processed by the authors: Reference gene primers were amplified, and this amplification served to estimate nucleated cell counts. Profiled with immunoSEQ multiplex PCR; TCRdb holds only in-frame clones, not every one. That table gives V, J and clone size, and the DNA gave D and trimming. The data hold about 350,000 clones, with 90% to 95% observed a single time. The sequenced sample consisted of peripheral blood. The chain recombines TRBV6-4 with TRBJ2-1; 11 bases match TRBD2. The sequence came from a woman in her late teens or twenties who had recovered from COVID-19. This CDR3 reads CASSPASGGLSEQFF. The DNA for the CDR3 is TGTGCCAGCAGTCCGGCTAGCGGGGGGCTCTCGGAGCAGTTCTTC.